These T cell receptor beta chains were read from a single sample in a study of CD8 T cells in ankylosing spondylitis. Via MiXCR, TCRdb re-called the 5' RACE reads, giving one row per CDR3 protein. The sample lists roughly 490,000 distinct CDR3 sequences, about 5% occurring once. The sample taken for sequencing was blood, either unsorted or a sorted T cell fraction (not recorded which). These receptors all stem from a male donor with ankylosing spondylitis. The CDR3 runs from the conserved cysteine through the conserved F or W. The D gene is left open where the match is weak. Size is omitted from some rows. Given values are once, few, many or a class for expanded clones.

J,D,size,V,DNA,CDR3
TRBJ2-1,NA,NA,TRBV11-2,TGTGCCAGCAGCTTTCCCTTTAAAAAAAAAGGGGGAATTGGCCTATACAATGAGCAGTTCTTC,CASSFPFKKKGGIGLYNEQFF
TRBJ1-1,TRBD1,many,TRBV7-2,TGTGCCAGCAGCTTATCGGGACAGGGGTGGAACACTGAAGCTTTCTTT,CASSLSGQGWNTEAFF
TRBJ2-1,NA,few,TRBV20-1,TGCAGTGCTAGGTTCGGTGAGTTAGAGTTCTTC,CSARFGELEFF
TRBJ1-1,NA,many,TRBV5-6,TGTGCCAGCAGCTTGGGTTTAGGGCCGGGCACTGAAGCTTTCTTT,CASSLGLGPGTEAFF
TRBJ2-7,NA,NA,TRBV7-9,TGTGCCAGCAGCGGGCAGACGGGCGGTAGGGCCATCTACGAGCAGTACTTC,CASSGQTGGRAIYEQYF
TRBJ2-7,TRBD2,many,TRBV7-2,TGTGCCAGCAGCCAACTAGCGCTCGAGGGCTACGAGCAGTACTTC,CASSQLALEGYEQYF
TRBJ2-1,NA,few,TRBV29-1,TGCAGCGCCAAAACGCATCAGGGTCCGCGGAATGAGCAGTTCTTC,CSAKTHQGPRNEQFF
TRBJ1-1,NA,few,TRBV3-1,TGTGCCAGCAGCCAAGTGGTGAAGGCCGACACTGAAGCTTTCTTT,CASSQVVKADTEAFF
TRBJ2-3,NA,many,TRBV28,TGTGCCAGCAGCCGACTGGAGCCCGGAGCAGATACGCAGTATTTT,CASSRLEPGADTQYF
TRBJ2-7,NA,many,TRBV2,TGTGCCAGCAGTGCACAGTCCTACGAGCAGTACTTC,CASSAQSYEQYF
TRBJ1-4,TRBD1,many,TRBV5-6,TGTGCCAGCAGCTTGGACAGGGGGCTTGAAAAACTGTTTTTT,CASSLDRGLEKLFF
TRBJ1-2,NA,many,TRBV7-9,TGTGCCAGCAGCTTAGCTAGCAGTGGCTACACCTTC,CASSLASSGYTF
TRBJ1-1,TRBD1,many,TRBV7-2,TGTGCCAGCAGTCATCGGACAGGGGTTGGTGAAGCTTTCTTT,CASSHRTGVGEAFF
TRBJ1-1,TRBD1,many,TRBV30,TGTGCCTGGAAAAGGGGGAACAGGGACAGAGCTGAAGCTTTCTTT,CAWKRGNRDRAEAFF
TRBJ1-1,NA,many,TRBV4-2,TGTGCCAGCAGCCAAGTAACAGGGACGAGGGCTGAAGCTTTCTTT,CASSQVTGTRAEAFF
TRBJ1-5,NA,few,TRBV4-3,TGCGCCAGCAGCCCCTCGGGGGTTTATCAGCCCCAGCATTTT,CASSPSGVYQPQHF
TRBJ2-1,NA,few,TRBV5-6,TGTGCCAGCAGCTTGGGGACTATCAATGAGCAGTTCTTC,CASSLGTINEQFF
TRBJ1-5,NA,many,TRBV28,TGTGCCAGCAGTTTTAGGGTCGGGAACAATCAGCCCCAGCATTTT,CASSFRVGNNQPQHF
TRBJ2-7,NA,NA,TRBV7-2,TGTGCCAGCACCTCGTTCCGGGCCCCGAGCTACGAGCAGTACTTC,CASTSFRAPSYEQYF
TRBJ2-3,NA,many,TRBV29-1,TGCAGCGTTGACTGGGGCAGCACAGATACGCAGTATTTT,CSVDWGSTDTQYF
TRBJ2-2,NA,many,TRBV29-1,TGCAGCACCATTGACAGGCGGGAGAACACCGGGGAGCTGTTTTTT,CSTIDRRENTGELFF
TRBJ2-5,NA,many,TRBV7-9,TGTGCCAGCAGCTTTAGACAGGAAGAGACCCAGTACTTC,CASSFRQEETQYF
TRBJ2-2,NA,NA,TRBV16,TGTGCCAGGGGGGCAGCGAACACCGGGGAGCTGTTTTTT,CARGAANTGELFF
TRBJ2-2,NA,many,TRBV5-1,TGCGCCAGCGGAAGACTAGAGCCCACCGGGGAGCTGTTTTTT,CASGRLEPTGELFF
TRBJ2-5,NA,many,TRBV29-1,TGCAGCGTTGAAGTAGGGGCGCCCGAGGAGACCCAGTACTTC,CSVEVGAPEETQYF
TRBJ2-1,TRBD1,many,TRBV5-1,TGCGCCAGCAGCTTGGAAGCCTCGACAGGGGGGAGGAATGAGCAGTTCTTC,CASSLEASTGGRNEQFF
TRBJ2-7,TRBD2,many,TRBV20-1,TGCAGTGCTAGAGATGCCCGGGACTACATAGACTACGAGCAGTACTTC,CSARDARDYIDYEQYF
TRBJ2-1,TRBD2,many,TRBV12-3/TRBV12-4,TGTGCCAGCAGCCCCCCCAAGGGACTAGCTCACGATGAGCAGTTCTTC,CASSPPKGLAHDEQFF
TRBJ1-6,NA,few,TRBV7-9,TGTGCCAGCAGCCCGGAGGGACGCTCCTCCTATAATTCACCCCTCCACTTT,CASSPEGRSSYNSPLHF
TRBJ2-1,TRBD1,many,TRBV20-1,TGCAGTGCTCGAGCCTTACAGGGGGATTACAATGAGCAGTTCTTC,CSARALQGDYNEQFF
TRBJ2-7,TRBD1,many,TRBV7-9,TGTGCCAGCAGCTTTGGGACAGGGGGCTCCTACGAGCAGTACTTC,CASSFGTGGSYEQYF
TRBJ2-2,NA,NA,TRBV28,TGTGCCAGCAGTTTGTTTGGTGTTAGCGGGGAGCTGTTTTTT,CASSLFGVSGELFF
TRBJ2-7,TRBD1,many,TRBV28,TGTGCCAGCAGGAGGACAGGGGTCTCCTACGAGCAGTACTTC,CASRRTGVSYEQYF
TRBJ2-1,NA,many,TRBV29-1,TGCAGCGTTGAAGGGCCAGCCCACGATGAGCAGTTCTTC,CSVEGPAHDEQFF
TRBJ2-2,NA,many,TRBV9,TGTGCCAGCAGCCAATCCGGGGCAAACACCGGGGAGCTGTTTTTT,CASSQSGANTGELFF
TRBJ1-2,NA,many,TRBV7-2,TGTGCCAGCAGCTTAAGGCAGGGCGGTGACTATGGCTACACCTTC,CASSLRQGGDYGYTF
TRBJ2-7,NA,many,TRBV12-3/TRBV12-4,TGTGCCAGCAGTTTGCGGCCGATCTACGAGCAGTACTTC,CASSLRPIYEQYF
TRBJ2-2,NA,many,TRBV10-3,TGTGCCATGGAGGGCCAGAGGAGCGGGGAGCTGTTTTTT,CAMEGQRSGELFF
TRBJ1-2,TRBD1,many,TRBV6-2/TRBV6-3,TGTGCCAGCACTGAGGGGGCTGTTTTGAGTGGCTACACCTTC,CASTEGAVLSGYTF
TRBJ2-2,NA,many,TRBV4-1,TGCGCCAGCAGCCAAGGCTATTCGAGCCCCGGGGAGCTGTTTTTT,CASSQGYSSPGELFF
TRBJ2-1,TRBD2,many,TRBV5-1,TGCGCCAGCACCTCGAGTGTATCGGGGGGAAACAATGAGCAGTTCTTC,CASTSSVSGGNNEQFF
TRBJ1-1,NA,many,TRBV28,TGTGCCAGCAGTGCCCTTAGAGGGCGGGACACTGAAGCTTTCTTT,CASSALRGRDTEAFF
TRBJ2-3,NA,few,TRBV11-2,TGTGCCAGCAGCTTTAGCTCTAGCGTAAGGGGGTCAGATACGCAGTATTTT,CASSFSSSVRGSDTQYF
TRBJ1-6,NA,many,TRBV7-9,TGTGCCAGCAGCTTTTGGGGCGGTGCCTCAAATTCACCCCTCCACTTT,CASSFWGGASNSPLHF
TRBJ2-7,NA,many,TRBV6-2/TRBV6-3,TGTGCCAGCAGTTACTCGACGGGAGCAACTCCTTACGAGCAGTACTTC,CASSYSTGATPYEQYF
TRBJ2-5,TRBD1,many,TRBV6-1,TGTGCCAGCAGCCGACAGGGAATTCAAGAGACCCAGTACTTC,CASSRQGIQETQYF
TRBJ2-7,TRBD1,many,TRBV15,TGTGCCACCAGCAGATTCATGAGACAGGGGGGCTACGAGCAGTACTTC,CATSRFMRQGGYEQYF
TRBJ1-5,NA,many,TRBV10-3,TGTGCCGTCGGAACCAATCAGCCCCAGCATTTT,CAVGTNQPQHF
TRBJ1-6,TRBD1,NA,TRBV2,TGTGCCAGCAGTCCCGGGACAGGGTCTACACCCCTCCACTTT,CASSPGTGSTPLHF